These 25 T cell receptor beta chains share one sample of origin, sequenced in a study of graft-versus-host responses after intestinal transplantation. Sequencing used immunoSEQ multiplex PCR; TCRdb keeps in-frame clones, though not all of them. The profile shows about 10,000 clones, just over 30% of them singletons. This material consisted of alloreactive CD4+ T cells from a mixed lymphocyte reaction culture, taken before transplantation. Indicated subset: CFSE-low proliferating T cells sorted from roughly six-day pre-transplant mixed lymphocyte reaction (GvH or HvG direction). Receptor source: a human patient who was an organ donor for intestinal transplantation.

The chain joins TRBV6-5 to TRBJ2-3; 11 bases are a match to TRBD2. The V gene end was trimmed by 0 bases and the J gene end by 7 bases; junction bases not matched to a gene: 6. Germline V lookup: CDR1 MNHEY, CDR2 SVGAGI. The CDR3 covers 16 residues. The CDR3 bases are TGTGCCAGCAGTTACTCGTTGCCTAGCGGGGGGTATACGCAGTATTTT. This codes for CASSYSLPSGGYTQYF.

The rearrangement links TRBV7-9 to TRBJ2-5, with a tentative D call TRBD1 (5 bases). This CDR3 contains 14 residues. The germline V gene encodes CDR1 SEHNR and CDR2 FQNEAQ (reference sequence). V lost 2 bases to trimming and J lost 0 bases, with 7 bases between them. The CDR3 nucleotides are TGTGCCAGCAGCTTAAGACAGTACCAAGAGACCCAGTACTTC. It is translated as CASSLRQYQETQYF.

This clone was detected only a few times. The chain has TRBV6-4 and TRBJ1-1; 8 positions agree with TRBD1. CDR1 is MRHNA, CDR2 SNTAGT, per germline. This CDR3 contains 13 residues. V shed 3 bases, J shed 3 bases, and the junction held 0 bases outside the gene matches. The DNA for the CDR3 is TGTGCCAGCAGTGAGGGACAGGACACTGAAGCTTTCTTT. The encoded protein is CASSEGQDTEAFF.

The gene calls are TRBV11-2 and TRBJ2-2; 12 bases are a match to TRBD2. This CDR3 is 19 amino acids long. Trimming at V came to 1 base and at J to 0 bases, leaving 6 bases not matched to a gene. Germline V CDR1 and CDR2: SGHAT, FQNNGV. In nucleotides, the CDR3 is TGTGCCAGCAGCTTAGTGCCCTCTAGCGGGGGGGCGAACACCGGGGAGCTGTTTTTT. Amino acids: CASSLVPSSGGANTGELFF. Drawing the rest from reference TRBV11-2 and TRBJ2-2, the complete variable domain is EAGVAQSPRYKIIEKRQSVAFWCNPISGHATLYWYQQILGQGPKLLIQFQNNGVVDDSQLPKDRFSAERLKGVDSTLKIQPAKLEDSAVYLCASSLVPSSGGANTGELFFGEGSRLTVL.

CDR3 protein: CSVAPRGDHNGYTF. The CDR3 bases are TGCAGCGTTGCTCCTAGGGGGGATCATAATGGCTACACCTTC. This chain joins TRBV29-1 and TRBJ1-2, with D possibly matching TRBD1 (6 bases). V was pared by 4 bases and J by 6 bases, with 18 bases between. Germline values: CDR1 SQVTM, CDR2 ANQGSEA. The CDR3 is 14 amino acids.

With respect to this clone: A much larger clonotype is one base distant, so this may be a read error. The rearrangement links TRBV7-9 to TRBJ2-5, with D possibly being TRBD2 (5 bases). V lost 6 bases to trimming and J lost 11 bases, with 22 bases between them. The CDR3 extends over 14 amino acids. Germline V CDR1 and CDR2: SEHNR, FQNEAQ (reference sequence). The DNA for the CDR3 is TGTGCCAGCAGTGCGTCCGCTAGCTCCTACGGGCAGTACTTC. Protein: CASSASASSYGQYF.

The J gene is TRBJ1-6, the V gene TRBV29-1; unclear D gene. From germline, CDR1 is SQVTM and CDR2 ANQGSEA. V dropped 1 base and J dropped 11 bases, with 9 bases sitting between them. The length of the CDR3 is 12 residues. The CDR3 coding sequence is TGCAGCGTTGAAGGACCGGGTCCACCCCTCCACTTT. Translated: CSVEGPGPPLHF.

This clone was counted a few times. This rearrangement joins TRBV4-2 to TRBJ2-3; TRBD2 might be the D (6 bases). The V gene's germline CDR1 is LGHNA and CDR2 YNFKEQ. Trimming left V 6 bases short and J 4 bases short, with 20 bases between. This CDR3 region has 16 residues. CDR3 in amino acids: CASSLNTGTVADTQYF. CDR3 DNA: TGTGCCAGCAGTCTGAACACGGGGACTGTAGCAGATACGCAGTATTTT.

This chain links TRBV7-9 with TRBJ1-1; the D gene is possibly TRBD1 (6 bases). CDR1 and CDR2 from the germline V gene are SEHNR and FQNEAQ (reference sequence). V dropped 1 base and J dropped 11 bases, with 14 bases sitting between them. The CDR3 length is 13 residues. The CDR3 reads CASSLEGGKGAFF. CDR3 nucleotides: TGTGCCAGCAGCTTAGAGGGGGGCAAGGGTGCTTTCTTT.

Sample share makes this clone medium-sized (0.01 to 0.1%). This sequence joins TRBV5-1 and TRBJ1-6; no clear D. With 0 bases removed from V and 6 bases from J, the gap between germline ends came to 4 bases. The germline V gene encodes CDR1 SGHRS and CDR2 YFSETQ. This CDR3 is built from 13 residues. CDR3 nucleotide sequence: TGCGCCAGCAGCTTGGATACTAATTCACCCCTCCACTTT. Translating it yields CASSLDTNSPLHF.

The chain recombines TRBV5-5 with TRBJ1-1; no reliable D call. The CDR3 length is 14 residues. Looked up from germline, CDR1 is SGHKS and CDR2 is YYEKEE (reference sequence). Trimming stripped 2 bases from V and 2 bases from J, with 10 bases between. In DNA form, the CDR3 reads TGTGCCAGCAGCTTAGACTTGCAAAACACTGAAGCTTTCTTT. Its translation is CASSLDLQNTEAFF.

This clone is labeled as medium-sized. V usage is TRBV10-1 and J usage is TRBJ1-1; no firm D call. V was shortened by 5 bases and J by 0 bases, with 7 bases between the two germline ends. The length of the CDR3 is 13 residues. Germline-derived CDR1 and CDR2 are WNHNN and SYGVQD (reference sequence). The CDR3 DNA sequence: TGCGCCAGCAGTCGGGCGGTGAACACTGAAGCTTTCTTT. This gives the protein CASSRAVNTEAFF.

This chain links TRBV5-1 with TRBJ2-7, with a tentative D call TRBD1 (6 bases). CDR3 length: 16 amino acids. Per the germline V gene, CDR1 is SGHRS and CDR2 is YFSETQ. Trimming cost V 0 bases and J 0 bases, with 13 bases left between them. The CDR3 loop is CASSLVGQTFSYEQYF. The DNA of the CDR3 is TGCGCCAGCAGCTTGGTTGGACAGACCTTCTCCTACGAGCAGTACTTC.

The CDR3 DNA reads as TGTGCCAGCAGCCTAACCTTCATCATGAACACTGAAGCTTTCTTT. Translated, it gives CASSLTFIMNTEAFF. V gene TRBV11-2 combines with J gene TRBJ1-1, with D unresolved. Per the germline V gene, CDR1 is SGHAT and CDR2 is FQNNGV. Trimming took off 5 bases at V and 0 bases at J, with 13 bases between the two ends. CDR3 length: 15 residues.

Concerning this clone: A read error is the likely source, as a far larger clone sits one nucleotide away. The gene calls are TRBV6-1 and TRBJ2-7; 9 bases align to TRBD1. The germline V gene encodes CDR1 MNHNS and CDR2 SASEGT. This CDR3 region has 14 residues. With V trimmed by 4 bases and J by 5 bases, 6 bases remained unmatched. CDR3 DNA: TGTGCCAGCAGTGCCCGGGGACAGGGTGACGAGCAGTACTTC. Translating gives CASSARGQGDEQYF.

V is TRBV4-2 and J is TRBJ1-3; D gene uncertain. This CDR3 region has 14 residues. V was trimmed by 4 bases and J by 0 bases, leaving 7 bases between them. The germline gives CDR1 LGHNA, CDR2 YNFKEQ. In nucleotides, the CDR3 is TGTGCCAGCAGCCGACAAAACTCTGGAAACACCATATATTTT. It encodes CASSRQNSGNTIYF.

The V gene is TRBV5-4, the J gene TRBJ1-1, with 8 positions matching TRBD1. From germline, CDR1 is SGHNT and CDR2 YYREEE (reference sequence). J gave up 0 bases and V 2 bases, and 6 bases lay outside the gene matches. There are 16 residues in the CDR3. CDR3 in amino acids: CASSFDRGSMNTEAFF. CDR3 in DNA: TGTGCCAGCAGCTTCGACAGGGGAAGCATGAACACTGAAGCTTTCTTT.

The chain uses TRBV30 and TRBJ2-1; the D gene could be TRBD1 or TRBD2 (5 bases each). Germline CDR1 is GTSNPN and CDR2 is SVGIG (reference sequence). This CDR3 has 12 amino acids. The V and J ends lost 5 bases and 1 base respectively, with 6 bases between them. The CDR3 DNA is TGTGCCTGGGGGGGTTCCTACAATGAGCAGTTCTTC. This translates into CAWGGSYNEQFF.

A few counts support this clone. CDR3 nucleotides: TGTGCCAGCTCACCAATGCAGGCAACCTACGAGCAGTACTTC. Protein: CASSPMQATYEQYF. The rearrangement joins TRBV18 to TRBJ2-7; D unclear. Trimming cost V 2 bases and J 2 bases, with 10 bases left between them. The CDR3 loop spans 14 amino acids. Germline V gene lookup returns CDR1 KGHSH and CDR2 LQKENI.

This clone was seen more than once but under ten times. V usage is TRBV5-6 and J usage is TRBJ2-5; D not resolved. V lost 1 base and J 2 bases, leaving 0 bases between the germline ends. This CDR3 has 11 amino acids. Germline V CDR1 and CDR2: SGHDT, YYEEEE. As DNA, the CDR3 is TGTGCCAGCAGCTTGCAAGAGACCCAGTACTTC. Its protein product is CASSLQETQYF.

This clone was counted only a few times. The sample carries other DNA sequences with the same CDR3. This rearrangement joins TRBV5-1 to TRBJ2-3; D is uncertain. The CDR3 totals 14 residues. CDR1 and CDR2 (germline): SGHRS, YFSETQ. V gave up 0 bases and J gave up 2 bases, with 7 bases separating them. CDR3 in DNA: TGCGCCAGCAGCTTGGGGACGGTCACAGATACGCAGTATTTT. Amino acids: CASSLGTVTDTQYF. Full variable domain (missing parts from reference TRBV5-1 and TRBJ2-3): KAGVTQTPRYLIKTRGQQVTLSCSPISGHRSVSWYQQTPGQGLQFLFEYFSETQRNKGNFPGRFSGRQFSNSRSEMNVSTLELGDSALYLCASSLGTVTDTQYFGPGTRLTVL.

This clone was observed a handful of times. The rearrangement links TRBV9 to TRBJ1-3, with D unresolved. The CDR3 spans 15 residues. CDR1 is SGDLS and CDR2 is YYNGEE in the germline V gene. With 4 bases removed from V and 4 bases from J, the gap between germline ends came to 15 bases. CDR3 protein: CASSFAGETGNTIYF. As DNA, the CDR3 is TGTGCCAGCAGCTTTGCCGGGGAAACCGGAAACACCATATATTTT. The full variable domain, rest sourced from reference TRBV9 and TRBJ1-3, is DSGVTQTPKHLITATGQRVTLRCSPRSGDLSVYWYQQSLDQGLQFLIQYYNGEERAKGNILERFSAQQFPDLHSELNLSSLELGDSALYFCASSFAGETGNTIYFGEGSWLTVV.

The rearrangement links TRBV4-2 to TRBJ1-6, with D hard to call. Germline assignment: CDR1 LGHNA and CDR2 YNFKEQ. The CDR3 totals 12 residues. V dropped 0 bases and J dropped 14 bases, with 8 bases sitting between them. CDR3 sequence reads: CASSQDYSSLHF. The CDR3 bases are TGTGCCAGCAGCCAAGATTATTCTTCCCTCCACTTT.

V and J are TRBV7-9 and TRBJ2-1; D perhaps matches TRBD1 (5 bases). V lost 2 bases and J lost 3, with 5 bases in between. Germline CDR1 reads SEHNR; CDR2 reads FQNEAQ (reference sequence). This CDR3 contains 13 residues. In DNA form, the CDR3 reads TGTGCCAGCAGCTTACAGGGCTACAATGAGCAGTTCTTC. Translating gives CASSLQGYNEQFF.

This clone was picked up a small number of times. Other DNA variants within this sample encode the same CDR3. J is TRBJ2-1 and V is TRBV5-1; possible D gene TRBD1, 6 bases. Per germline, CDR1 SGHRS and CDR2 YFSETQ. Trimming removed 0 bases from V and 0 bases from J, with 10 bases in between. The CDR3 runs to 16 residues. Written as DNA, the CDR3 is TGCGCCAGCAGCTTGGGTAGGGGGAGCTCCTACAATGAGCAGTTCTTC. This encodes CASSLGRGSSYNEQFF.